The sequence of this TCR beta chain was determined in a study of molecular identifiers for immune sequencing clone quantification (dated by TCRdb to the late 2010s). Regarding the complete study: In a replicate experiment, RNA from roughly 18,000 or 92,000 naive CD8 T cells was split into five aliquots, four of which were sequenced. The study was a methods study using CD8 T cells to benchmark molecular-identifier clustering-based TCR repertoire sequencing (MIDCIRS) and TCR RNA copy counting. Broader findings and caveats from the paper: Clones above 20 RNA copies held over 97% of molecules in CMV-specific effector cells but under 1% in naive cells. Spiked-in Jurkat TCR RNA equal to a single cell's worth was reported to be detectable even within one million naive CD8 T cells. The sizes of highly expanded clones could end up underestimated when identical TCR molecules share a barcode. When barcode sub-clustering was omitted, TCR diversity was inflated by chimeric consensus sequences, with chimeras reaching as high as 47%. Modeling estimated around 3 recovered TCR RNA copies per cell, compared with about ten by digital PCR, which implies about 30% capture efficiency. Naive libraries contained spiked-in Jurkat TCR RNA (approximately ten copies' worth), which is not part of the donor repertoire.

CDR3 length: 15 amino acids, cysteine to phenylalanine. Kept here is only the CDR3 DNA, which spans 45 bases and is read in frame from base 1. The library was obtained by PCR. TCRdb shows the sequencer as Illumina HiSeq 4000. Preparation of bulk TCR libraries followed a previously described approach, with the TCR primers listed in Table S5. Total RNA was purified with the Qiagen AllPrep DNA/RNA kit. Before any analysis, reads coming from multiple sequencing runs of the same library were combined into one pool. The original methods were these. Reads were retained only if an exact TCR constant sequence was present, and the retained reads were trimmed to 150 nt and grouped according to their 12-nt molecular barcodes. Reads inside each barcode group were sub-clustered using a 15% Levenshtein threshold, and a quality-weighted consensus sequence was constructed for each RNA molecule. Non-functional sequences were filtered out, along with any lower-count sequence sitting one edit away from another sequence. On the basis of fitting two negative binomial distributions, barcode sub-clusters with fewer than 20% of the maximum read count were discarded. The raw public reads went through TCRdb reprocessing: fastp at Q25, MiXCR clone calling, in-frame beta chains kept. Rows merge per CDR3 protein into single entries with the most common DNA and genes. TCRdb, not the original authors, processed these V and J calls. The sample records approximately 60,000 distinct CDR3 sequences, around a fifth of which are singletons. The top ten clonotypes cover 1.4% of the sample.

This clonotype was seen ten or more times. This receptor's antigen is unknown. The sample holds no much larger clone one base away, and base qualities are not on file. Naive CD8 T cell libraries were made from around 18,000 to 910,000 sorted cells using 10%, 30% or 50% of purified RNA. On a BD FACSAria II, naive CD8 T cells were FACS-sorted as CD8+CD4-CCR7+CD45RA+ and collected into RLT Plus buffer. To test detection sensitivity, Jurkat RNA equal to ten TCR copies was added to samples of about 20,000-1,000,000 naive CD8 T cells. Enrichment of CD8 T cells was performed with RosetteSep CD8+ T Cell Enrichment Cocktail and Ficoll-Paque, after which ACK red cell lysis was carried out.

Sequenced: naive CD8+ T cells from blood, with Jurkat cell RNA spiked in. The cell subset or site label for this specimen denotes: FACS-sorted CD8+CD4-CCR7+CD45RA+ naive T cells. The sequence was collected from a human donor in good health. Some libraries in this study had Jurkat cell RNA spiked in. The sequence is built from TRBV21-1 and TRBJ1-1; TRBD1, the table's D call, lacks a check against the DNA. TRBV21-1 is given as a pseudogene. The CDR3 protein is CASSKDHKNRSEAFF. The DNA reads TGTGCCAGCAGCAAAGACCACAAGAACAGGAGTGAAGCTTTCTTT.